This T cell receptor beta chain was obtained from a study of OX40 agonist ivuxolimab in advanced cancers. Across the study: Patients enrolled in dose escalation were diagnosed with hepatocellular carcinoma, melanoma, renal cell or head and neck cancer. A male proportion of 82.7% was recorded, with mean age approximately 57 years and range roughly 23 to 79. Patients with prior anti-PD-1, anti-PD-L1 or anti-CTLA-4 therapy were eligible; roughly 40% had some.

Data came from immunoSEQ multiplex PCR; TCRdb stores just in-frame clones and leaves some out. Of about 69,000 clones listed, about three quarters were seen once; the top ten hold 2% to 2.5%. The CDR3 covers 14 residues. The V gene's germline CDR1 is SGHRS and CDR2 YFSETQ. V gave up 7 bases and J gave up 4 bases; unmatched junction bases: 7. This receptor was obtained from an adult with an advanced solid tumor such as melanoma, head and neck, liver or kidney cancer. The sequenced sample was CD4+ or CD8+ T cells sorted from blood, obtained in a trial of the OX40 agonist ivuxolimab. The chain combines TRBV5-1 with TRBJ2-1; 8 bases line up with TRBD2. The CDR3 region is CASLAGTGYNEQFF. For the CDR3, the DNA is TGCGCCAGCCTAGCGGGTACGGGTTACAATGAGCAGTTCTTC.